This is a list of T cell receptor beta chains from one sample in a study of T-cell reconstitution after alpha-beta-depleted transplantation in children. MiXCR, run by TCRdb on the PCR reads, gives a single entry per CDR3 protein. The sample has 77,000 or so distinct CDR3 sequences, around 18% seen once; the top ten hold 51%. Sample: PBMCs, mostly from graft donor cells, taken 360 days after TCRalphabeta/CD19-depleted stem cell transplant. These receptors were obtained from a male patient under 10 years old who had a stem cell transplant for acute lymphoblastic leukemia, so the T cells may come from the graft donor. CDR3s include the opening cysteine and the closing phenylalanine or tryptophan. Each record gives: J gene, D gene, V gene, clone size, CDR3 protein, CDR3 DNA. The D gene is left open where the match is weak. The size field is filled for only some rows; it gives once, few, many or a size class.

>TRBJ2-3|NA|TRBV12-3/TRBV12-4|few
CASGRSGARTDTQYF
TGTGCCAGCGGACGAAGTGGGGCCCGCACAGATACGCAGTATTTT
>TRBJ2-5|NA|TRBV12-3/TRBV12-4|few
CASSLKVGQETQYF
TGTGCCAGCAGTTTGAAGGTGGGACAAGAGACCCAGTACTTC
>TRBJ2-5|TRBD1|TRBV3-1|few
CASSQGRDRAETQYF
TGTGCCAGCAGCCAAGGCCGGGACAGGGCAGAGACCCAGTACTTC
>TRBJ2-7|TRBD2|TRBV19|few
CASSMTGGPYEQYF
TGTGCCAGTAGTATGACGGGAGGGCCCTACGAGCAGTACTTC
>TRBJ1-1|NA|TRBV6-1|NA
CASRTNVGQGGAFF
TGTGCCAGCAGAACCAACGTCGGGCAGGGAGGAGCTTTCTTT
>TRBJ1-1|NA|TRBV28|NA
CASSVRNTEAFF
TGTGCCAGCAGCGTCCGGAACACTGAAGCTTTCTTT
>TRBJ2-2|TRBD2|TRBV6-1|few
CASTRTSTGELFF
TGTGCCAGCACCCGGACTAGCACCGGGGAGCTGTTTTTT
>TRBJ2-7|NA|TRBV5-6|few
CASSPGPQTSLGSYEQYF
TGTGCCAGCAGCCCCGGACCGCAGACTTCGTTAGGGTCCTACGAGCAGTACTTC
>TRBJ2-7|NA|TRBV29-1|NA
CSVWAAVRKSSYEQYF
TGCAGCGTCTGGGCAGCGGTACGCAAGAGCTCCTACGAGCAGTACTTC
>TRBJ1-5|NA|TRBV20-1|few
CSASSAGYQPQHF
TGCAGTGCTAGTTCCGCAGGATATCAGCCCCAGCATTTT
>TRBJ2-2|TRBD2|TRBV5-1|few
CASSVTGLAKIGELFF
TGCGCCAGCAGCGTAACGGGACTAGCAAAGATAGGGGAGCTGTTTTTT
>TRBJ2-7|TRBD2|TRBV20-1|NA
CSARSGNPYEQYF
TGCAGTGCTAGGAGCGGGAACCCCTACGAGCAGTACTTC
>TRBJ2-2|TRBD1|TRBV7-8|many
CASSSRDRGRIGELFF
TGTGCCAGCAGCTCTCGGGACAGGGGGCGCATCGGGGAGCTGTTTTTT
>TRBJ2-3|TRBD1|TRBV28|many
CAIGDRDTDTQYF
TGTGCCATAGGGGACAGAGATACAGATACGCAGTATTTT
>TRBJ2-7|NA|TRBV7-8|few
CASSLKGTGMGYEQYF
TGTGCCAGCAGCTTAAAGGGAACTGGGATGGGCTACGAGCAGTACTTC
>TRBJ2-7|NA|TRBV12-3/TRBV12-4|many
CASSRTGTYEQYF
TGTGCCAGCAGTAGAACCGGCACCTACGAGCAGTACTTC
>TRBJ2-7|TRBD2|TRBV5-1|NA
CASSLEGLAPTYEQYF
TGCGCCAGCAGCTTGGAGGGACTAGCGCCTACCTACGAGCAGTACTTC
>TRBJ2-1|NA|TRBV14|few
CASSPSKGYNEQFF
TGTGCCAGCAGCCCTTCAAAGGGTTACAATGAGCAGTTCTTC
>TRBJ2-1|NA|TRBV27|many
CASSPRGSLYNEQFF
TGTGCCAGCAGTCCCCGTGGCAGTCTATACAATGAGCAGTTCTTC
>TRBJ1-6|NA|TRBV20-1|few
CSARSRGVVNSPLHF
TGCAGTGCTAGAAGTAGAGGGGTAGTTAATTCACCCCTCCACTTT
>TRBJ1-2|TRBD1|TRBV12-3/TRBV12-4|many
CASSFPGQGSYGYTF
TGTGCCAGCAGCTTTCCGGGACAGGGTTCGTATGGCTACACCTTC
>TRBJ2-1|NA|TRBV11-2|NA
CASSPTWDEQFF
TGTGCCAGCAGCCCCACATGGGATGAGCAGTTCTTC
>TRBJ2-7|NA|TRBV18|few
CASSPQLWDEQYF
TGTGCCAGCTCACCACAGCTCTGGGACGAGCAGTACTTC
>TRBJ2-3|NA|TRBV24-1|few
CATSDPGTDDTQYF
TGTGCCACCAGTGATCCCGGGACTGATGATACGCAGTATTTT
>TRBJ2-2|NA|TRBV11-3|NA
CASTGTRGGTGELFF
TGTGCCAGCACCGGGACCAGGGGAGGCACCGGGGAGCTGTTTTTT
>TRBJ1-5|TRBD1|TRBV12-3/TRBV12-4|few
CASSLWGGTGVGNQPQHF
TGTGCCAGCAGTTTATGGGGGGGAACAGGGGTTGGCAATCAGCCCCAGCATTTT
>TRBJ2-1|NA|TRBV5-5|NA
CASSLGGLAYNEQFF
TGTGCCAGCAGCTTAGGGGGGCTGGCCTACAATGAGCAGTTCTTC
>TRBJ1-6|NA|TRBV3-1|NA
CASSQGGVGGSPLHF
TGTGCCAGCAGCCAAGGTGGAGTGGGAGGTTCACCCCTCCACTTT
>TRBJ2-1|TRBD2|TRBV6-5|many
CASSYEAGGVNEQFF
TGTGCCAGCAGTTATGAAGCGGGAGGAGTTAATGAGCAGTTCTTC
>TRBJ2-1|TRBD1|TRBV18|few
CASSSGTEYEQFF
TGTGCCAGCTCATCCGGGACAGAGTATGAGCAGTTCTTC
>TRBJ2-1|TRBD1|TRBV5-1|few
CASSLALGTGVYNEQFF
TGCGCCAGCAGCTTGGCCCTGGGGACAGGGGTCTACAATGAGCAGTTCTTC
>TRBJ2-1|TRBD1|TRBV28|NA
CASSPDRETYNEQFF
TGTGCCAGCAGCCCCGACAGGGAAACCTACAATGAGCAGTTCTTC
>TRBJ2-7|TRBD2|TRBV9|few
CASSPRTSGRPYEQYF
TGTGCCAGCAGCCCCCGTACCAGCGGGAGACCCTACGAGCAGTACTTC
>TRBJ2-5|NA|TRBV4-1|NA
CASSHGAGVGETQYF
TGCGCCAGCAGCCATGGGGCAGGGGTGGGAGAGACCCAGTACTTC
>TRBJ2-6|NA|TRBV12-3/TRBV12-4|few
CASSLRTGLRGPSGANVLTF
TGTGCCAGCAGTTTACGTACAGGGCTCCGGGGCCCCTCTGGGGCCAACGTCCTGACTTTC
>TRBJ2-7|TRBD1|TRBV24-1|NA
CATSPAVGGAYEQYF
TGTGCCACCTCCCCCGCGGTAGGGGGCGCCTACGAGCAGTACTTC
>TRBJ2-1|TRBD2|TRBV5-6|many
CASSLSGRVYNEQFF
TGTGCCAGCAGCTTGAGCGGGAGAGTCTACAATGAGCAGTTCTTC
>TRBJ1-1|NA|TRBV6-1|NA
CASSARGANTEAFF
TGTGCCAGCAGTGCCAGGGGAGCTAACACTGAAGCTTTCTTT
>TRBJ2-1|TRBD2|TRBV10-2|many
CASSRLHPGLVGGEQFF
TGCGCCAGCAGTCGCCTCCATCCGGGACTAGTTGGCGGGGAGCAGTTCTTC
>TRBJ2-2|NA|TRBV7-9|many
CASSRLGSHEGELFF
TGTGCCAGCAGCCGCCTGGGGTCGCATGAAGGGGAGCTGTTTTTT
>TRBJ2-1|NA|TRBV25-1|NA
CASSRDPYNEQFF
TGTGCCAGCAGTCGGGACCCCTACAATGAGCAGTTCTTC
>TRBJ2-7|NA|TRBV5-5|NA
CASSFGTLYEQYF
TGTGCCAGCAGCTTCGGGACGCTCTACGAGCAGTACTTC
>TRBJ2-7|NA|TRBV25-1|few
CASSEQGWYEQYF
TGTGCCAGCAGTGAGCAGGGGTGGTACGAGCAGTACTTC
>TRBJ1-1|TRBD1|TRBV9|many
CASSLVTGVTMNTEAFF
TGTGCCAGCAGCCTAGTTACAGGGGTAACGATGAACACTGAAGCTTTCTTT
>TRBJ2-5|NA|TRBV28|NA
CASGPSRGPETQYF
TGTGCCAGCGGTCCATCCAGGGGCCCAGAGACCCAGTACTTC
>TRBJ2-4|NA|TRBV2|few
CASSGWPGVAKNIQYF
TGTGCCAGCAGTGGTTGGCCGGGGGTGGCCAAAAACATTCAGTACTTC
>TRBJ2-5|NA|TRBV4-2|NA
CASSQDRARGKETQYF
TGTGCCAGCAGCCAAGATCGGGCCAGGGGTAAAGAGACCCAGTACTTC
>TRBJ2-3|TRBD2|TRBV24-1|NA
CATSDRTSASTDTQYF
TGTGCCACCAGCGACCGTACTAGCGCTAGCACAGATACGCAGTATTTT
>TRBJ1-2|TRBD1|TRBV7-9|many
CASSSPRDSAYTF
TGTGCCAGCAGCTCCCCTAGGGACAGCGCCTACACCTTC
>TRBJ2-3|TRBD2|TRBV30|NA
CAWSILAGNTQYF
TGTGCCTGGAGTATACTAGCGGGAAATACGCAGTATTTT
>TRBJ2-1|NA|TRBV5-1|NA
CASSLTLGYNEQFF
TGCGCCAGCAGCCTGACGCTAGGATACAATGAGCAGTTCTTC
>TRBJ1-2|NA|TRBV12-3/TRBV12-4|few
CASSWGPSYGYTF
TGTGCCAGCAGCTGGGGGCCGAGCTATGGCTACACCTTC